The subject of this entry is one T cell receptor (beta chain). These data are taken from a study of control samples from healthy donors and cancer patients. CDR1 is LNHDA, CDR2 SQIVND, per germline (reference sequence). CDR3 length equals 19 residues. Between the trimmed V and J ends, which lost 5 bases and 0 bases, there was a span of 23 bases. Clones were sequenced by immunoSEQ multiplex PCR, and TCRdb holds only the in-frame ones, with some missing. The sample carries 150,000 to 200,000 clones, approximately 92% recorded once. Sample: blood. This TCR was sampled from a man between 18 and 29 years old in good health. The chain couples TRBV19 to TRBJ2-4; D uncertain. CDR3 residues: CASSPSRSSLPLAKNIQYF. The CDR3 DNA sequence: TGTGCCAGTAGTCCGAGCCGATCCTCCCTCCCATTAGCCAAAAACATTCAGTACTTC.